The clone carrying this T cell receptor (beta chain) was counted a few times. RNA served as the template for amplifying TCR beta CDR3 regions. HTBI primers were used in a first-round RT-PCR, which preceded a second-round multiplex PCR. One entry per CDR3 protein results from TCRdb running MiXCR on the multiplex PCR reads. Counted here are around 1,000,000 distinct CDR3 sequences, roughly 35% occurring once; the ten biggest clones make up around 10%. V lost 2 bases and J lost 0; bases outside the gene matches: 9. The CDR3 loop spans 17 amino acids. Germline CDR1 MNHEY, CDR2 SVGAGI. Each diagnosis was determined on the basis of clinical symptoms, serum thyroxine, TRAb, thyroid ultrasound and orbital computed tomography. This specimen comes from a study of Graves' ophthalmopathy and Graves' hyperthyroidism.

The sequence came from an adult man with Graves' hyperthyroidism. The chain is built from TRBV6-5 and TRBJ2-7; 8 bases match TRBD1. The sample consisted of peripheral blood or thyroid tissue (not recorded which). CDR3 residues: CASSYGRGRVSSYEQYF. CDR3 coding DNA: TGTGCCAGCAGTTACGGCAGGGGGCGGGTAAGCTCCTACGAGCAGTACTTC.